This is a list of T cell receptor beta chains from one sample in a study of molecular identifiers for immune sequencing clone quantification. TCRdb passed the PCR reads through MiXCR, listing each CDR3 protein once. The repertoire holds about half a million distinct CDR3 sequences, with over 20% as singletons. The sample was naive CD8+ T cells from blood, with Jurkat cell RNA spiked in. All receptors come from a human donor in good health. Some libraries in this study had Jurkat cell RNA spiked in. The conserved cysteine and the conserved F or W are not part of the CDR3 here.

>TRBV7-2|TRBJ1-1
ASSLMARTEAF
>TRBV5-6|TRBJ2-3
ASSFEWADTQY
>TRBV28|TRBJ2-5
ASSFRDYTQETQY
>TRBV7-8|TRBJ2-5
ASSSYSGVQETQY
>TRBV11-2|TRBJ2-2
ASSLVRGTNTGELF
>TRBV15|TRBJ2-1
ATSRAETVEPNNEQF
>TRBV9|TRBJ2-7
ASSVESGDHGPYEQY
>TRBV6-5|TRBJ2-2
ASSPTGSGELF
>TRBV7-9|TRBJ1-2
ASSLAVGLGGYT
>TRBV27|TRBJ2-3
ASSPLAGEGYTDTQY
>TRBV20-1|TRBJ2-3
SARARPTRPSTDTQY
>TRBV18|TRBJ2-7
ASSPPLTGAYEQY
>TRBV7-8|TRBJ2-3
ASSLGVMGQGFGTDTQY
>TRBV7-9|TRBJ1-1
ATGTGGNTEAF
>TRBV12-3/TRBV12-4|TRBJ2-5
ASRRQPQETQY
>TRBV19|TRBJ2-1
ASSTGTRGINEQF
>TRBV28|TRBJ2-7
ASSTGLTSYEQY
>TRBV5-5|TRBJ2-7
ASSSDGAYEQY
>TRBV7-2|TRBJ2-7
ASSLTSGPGDFCEQY
>TRBV20-1|TRBJ2-2
SAWTANTGELF
>TRBV7-9|TRBJ2-7
ASSQRLGPEQY
>TRBV19|TRBJ2-7
ASSWTGQGREQY
>TRBV20-1|TRBJ2-7
SAGPPDLEGYEQY
>TRBV4-1|TRBJ1-5
ASSQEDRYQPQH
>TRBV30|TRBJ1-3
AWSVGNSGNTIY
>TRBV12-3/TRBV12-4|TRBJ2-7
ASSLLAGGAYEQY
>TRBV5-6|TRBJ2-7
ASSLVRRGDEQY
>TRBV28|TRBJ1-1
ASSYGIMNTEAF
>TRBV2|TRBJ1-1
AINRDSEAF
>TRBV4-3|TRBJ2-3
ASSQDLRGLDTQY
>TRBV11-2|TRBJ2-2
ASSLVTGSTGELF
>TRBV12-5|TRBJ1-1
ASGLGGGTEAF
>TRBV20-1|TRBJ2-3
SASLESSTDTQY
>TRBV7-6|TRBJ2-5
ASSLVLAGSETQY
>TRBV4-3|TRBJ1-3
ASSQDIVHLSSGNTIY
>TRBV19|TRBJ2-5
ASIGAGGETQY
>TRBV4-1|TRBJ2-2
ASSHSGGAGELF